Below, one T cell receptor (beta chain) is given with its context. No antigen is known for it. J lost 11 bases, V lost 6 bases, and 7 bases had no gene match. The germline V gene has CDR1 MDHEN and CDR2 SYDVKM. CDR3 length equals 12 residues. The data are from a study of cytomegalovirus exposure and HLA in healthy donors. As for the study in general: Within an early data release were 85 million or so unique TCRs drawn from HLA-typed donors.

Study-wide points: Another analysis was done later, and it associated 16,951 TCR beta sequences with HLA alleles at 0.05 false discovery rate. It was reported that TCR beta sequences correctly inferred the HLA-A and HLA-B alleles for most subjects.

The PCR contained 60 Vbeta and 13 Jbeta primers. Source study methods: An analysis performed later counted around 80 million unique TCR beta chains (approximately 10 million of them shared). Method: immunoSEQ multiplex PCR; TCRdb's copy keeps in-frame clones and lacks some. The V and J calls and the clone size are those of that table, but D and trimming were determined from the DNA. The table includes some 140,000 clones, around 79% detected once. This TCR was sampled from a man under 40 in good health and CMV-seropositive. The chain is built from TRBV28 and TRBJ1-1, with 9 bases fitting TRBD1. The sample consisted of PBMCs. The DNA of the CDR3 is TGTGCCAGCAGCCTACAGGGGGCAGAGGCTTTCTTT. Translating it yields CASSLQGAEAFF.